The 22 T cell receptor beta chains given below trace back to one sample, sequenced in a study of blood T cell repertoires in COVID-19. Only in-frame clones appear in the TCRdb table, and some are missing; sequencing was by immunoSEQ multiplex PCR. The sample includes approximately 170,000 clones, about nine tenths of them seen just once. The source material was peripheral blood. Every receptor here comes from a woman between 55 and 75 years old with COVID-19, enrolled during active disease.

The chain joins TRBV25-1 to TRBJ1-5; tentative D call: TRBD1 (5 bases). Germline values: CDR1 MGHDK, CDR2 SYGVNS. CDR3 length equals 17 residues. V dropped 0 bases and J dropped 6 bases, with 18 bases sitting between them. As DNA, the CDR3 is TGTGCCAGCAGTGAATATAGCGGGGCAGGGTCGGGTCAGCCCCAGCATTTT. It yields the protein CASSEYSGAGSGQPQHF.

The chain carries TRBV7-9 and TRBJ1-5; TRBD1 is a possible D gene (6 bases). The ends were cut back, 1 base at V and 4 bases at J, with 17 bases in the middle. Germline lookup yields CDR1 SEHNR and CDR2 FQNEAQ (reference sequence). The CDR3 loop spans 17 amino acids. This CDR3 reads CASSLVRGHVLNQPQHF. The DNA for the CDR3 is TGTGCCAGCAGCTTAGTTAGGGGACACGTCTTAAATCAGCCCCAGCATTTT.

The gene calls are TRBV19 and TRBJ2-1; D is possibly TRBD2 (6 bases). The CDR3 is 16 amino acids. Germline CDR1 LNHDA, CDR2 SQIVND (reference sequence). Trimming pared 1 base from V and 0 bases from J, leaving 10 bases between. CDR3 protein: CASSIGGESSYNEQFF. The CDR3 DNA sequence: TGTGCCAGTAGTATAGGGGGGGAGAGCTCCTACAATGAGCAGTTCTTC.

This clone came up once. CDR3 sequence reads: CASSLGGTDEQFF. For the CDR3, the DNA is TGTGCCAGCAGTTTGGGCGGGACCGATGAGCAGTTCTTC. This chain links TRBV27 with TRBJ2-1; possible D gene TRBD2, 6 bases. Trimming cost V 3 bases and J 8 bases, with 11 bases left between them. The germline gives CDR1 MNHEY, CDR2 SMNVEV (reference sequence). The CDR3 spans 13 residues.

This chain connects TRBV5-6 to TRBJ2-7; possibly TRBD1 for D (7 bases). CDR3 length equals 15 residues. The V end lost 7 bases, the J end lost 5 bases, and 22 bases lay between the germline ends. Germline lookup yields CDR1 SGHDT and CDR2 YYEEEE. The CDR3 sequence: CASRPYGGGENEQYF. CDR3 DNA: TGTGCCAGCCGCCCTTACGGAGGGGGCGAGAACGAGCAGTACTTC. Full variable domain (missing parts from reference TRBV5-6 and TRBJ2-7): DAGVTQSPTHLIKTRGQQVTLRCSPKSGHDTVSWYQQALGQGPQFIFQYYEEEERQRGNFPDRFSGHQFPNYSSELNVNALLLGDSALYLCASRPYGGGENEQYFGPGTRLTVT.

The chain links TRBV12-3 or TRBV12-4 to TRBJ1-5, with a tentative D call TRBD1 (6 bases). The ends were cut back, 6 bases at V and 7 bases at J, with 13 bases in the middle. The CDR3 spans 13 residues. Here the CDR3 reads CASSHREGQPQHF. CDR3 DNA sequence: TGTGCCAGCAGCCACAGGGAAGGACAGCCCCAGCATTTT.

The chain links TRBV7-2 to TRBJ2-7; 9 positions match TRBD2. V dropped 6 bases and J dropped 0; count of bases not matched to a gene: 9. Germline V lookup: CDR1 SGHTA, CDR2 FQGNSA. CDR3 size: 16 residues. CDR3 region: CASSRVSSGISYEQYF. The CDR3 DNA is TGTGCCAGCAGTCGAGTTTCTAGCGGGATCTCCTACGAGCAGTACTTC.

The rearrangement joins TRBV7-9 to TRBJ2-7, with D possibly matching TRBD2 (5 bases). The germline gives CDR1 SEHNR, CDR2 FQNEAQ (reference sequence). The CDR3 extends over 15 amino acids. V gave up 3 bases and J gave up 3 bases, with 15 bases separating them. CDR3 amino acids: CASSLKASSFYEQYF. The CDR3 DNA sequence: TGTGCCAGCAGCTTGAAAGCTAGCAGTTTCTACGAGCAGTACTTC.

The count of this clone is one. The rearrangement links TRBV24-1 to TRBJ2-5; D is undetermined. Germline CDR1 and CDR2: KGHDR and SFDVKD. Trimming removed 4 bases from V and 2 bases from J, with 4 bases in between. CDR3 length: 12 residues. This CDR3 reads CATSDPQETQYF. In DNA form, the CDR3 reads TGTGCCACCAGTGACCCACAAGAGACCCAGTACTTC.

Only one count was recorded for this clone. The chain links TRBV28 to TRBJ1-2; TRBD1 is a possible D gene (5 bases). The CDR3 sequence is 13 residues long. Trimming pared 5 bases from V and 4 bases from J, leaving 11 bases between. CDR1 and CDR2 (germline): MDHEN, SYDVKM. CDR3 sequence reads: CASSRRVIYGYTF. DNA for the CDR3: TGTGCCAGCAGTCGCAGGGTGATCTATGGCTACACCTTC.

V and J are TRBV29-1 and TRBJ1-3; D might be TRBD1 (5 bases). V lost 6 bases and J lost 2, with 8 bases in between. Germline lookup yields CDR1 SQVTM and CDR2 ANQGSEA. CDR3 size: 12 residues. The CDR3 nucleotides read TGCAGCGTGAGACAGACTGGAAACACCATATATTTT. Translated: CSVRQTGNTIYF.

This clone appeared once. CDR3 sequence (DNA): TGCGCCAGCAGCTTGGAGACTAGCGGGCGGCTCGGGCAGTACTTC. Translation gives CASSLETSGRLGQYF. This chain connects TRBV5-1 to TRBJ2-7, with 10 nucleotides matching TRBD2. Germline-derived CDR1 and CDR2 are SGHRS and YFSETQ. CDR3 length: 15 residues. Losses at the gene ends were 0 bases for V and 9 bases for J; bases not matched to a gene: 9.

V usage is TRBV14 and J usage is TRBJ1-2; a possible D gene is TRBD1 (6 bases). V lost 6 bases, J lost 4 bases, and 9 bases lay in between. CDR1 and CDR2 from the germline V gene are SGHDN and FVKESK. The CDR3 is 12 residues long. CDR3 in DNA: TGTGCCAGCAGAACAGGGACCTATGGCTACACCTTC. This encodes CASRTGTYGYTF.

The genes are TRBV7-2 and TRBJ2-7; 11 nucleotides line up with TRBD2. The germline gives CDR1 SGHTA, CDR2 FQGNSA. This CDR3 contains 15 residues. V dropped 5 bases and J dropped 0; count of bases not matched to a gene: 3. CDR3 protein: CASSPTSGNSYEQYF. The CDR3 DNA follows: TGTGCCAGCAGCCCGACTAGCGGGAACTCCTACGAGCAGTACTTC. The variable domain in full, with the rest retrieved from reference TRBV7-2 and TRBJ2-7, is GAGVSQSPSNKVTEKGKDVELRCDPISGHTALYWYRQSLGQGLEFLIYFQGNSAPDKSGLPSDRFSAERTGGSVSTLTIQRTQQEDSAVYLCASSPTSGNSYEQYFGPGTRLTVT.

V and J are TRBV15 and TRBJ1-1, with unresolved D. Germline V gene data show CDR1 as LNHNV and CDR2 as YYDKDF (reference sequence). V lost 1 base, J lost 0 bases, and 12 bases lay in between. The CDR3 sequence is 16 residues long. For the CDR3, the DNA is TGTGCCACCAGCAGAGGCGGGAGGGCCATGAACACTGAAGCTTTCTTT. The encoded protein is CATSRGGRAMNTEAFF.

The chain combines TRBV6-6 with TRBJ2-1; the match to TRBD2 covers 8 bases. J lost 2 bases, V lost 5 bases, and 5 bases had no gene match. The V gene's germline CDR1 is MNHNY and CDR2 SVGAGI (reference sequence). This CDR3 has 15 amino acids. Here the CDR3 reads CASSGAGGTYNEQFF. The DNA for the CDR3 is TGTGCCAGCAGTGGGGCGGGAGGAACCTACAATGAGCAGTTCTTC.

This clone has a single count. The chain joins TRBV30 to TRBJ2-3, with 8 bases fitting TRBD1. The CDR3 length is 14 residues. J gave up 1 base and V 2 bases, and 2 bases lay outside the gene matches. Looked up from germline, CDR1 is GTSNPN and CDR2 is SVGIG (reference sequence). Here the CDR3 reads CAWSTDRGTDTQYF. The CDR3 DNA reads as TGTGCCTGGAGTACGGACAGGGGCACAGATACGCAGTATTTT.

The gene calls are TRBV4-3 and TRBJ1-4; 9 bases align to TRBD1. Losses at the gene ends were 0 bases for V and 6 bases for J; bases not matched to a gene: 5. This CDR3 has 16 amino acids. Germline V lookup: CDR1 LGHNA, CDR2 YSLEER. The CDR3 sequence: CASSQDGGQGYEKLFF. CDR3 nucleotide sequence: TGCGCCAGCAGCCAAGATGGGGGACAGGGCTATGAAAAACTGTTTTTT.

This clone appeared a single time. CDR3 coding DNA: TGTGCCAGCAAAGGGGGCGGTACCTCCTACGAGCAGTACTTC. It specifies CASKGGGTSYEQYF. The V call is TRBV6-5, the J call TRBJ2-7; 7 nucleotides align to TRBD1. Germline assignment: CDR1 MNHEY and CDR2 SVGAGI. The V and J ends lost 7 bases and 0 bases, in that order; junction bases with no gene match: 6. The CDR3 consists of 14 residues.

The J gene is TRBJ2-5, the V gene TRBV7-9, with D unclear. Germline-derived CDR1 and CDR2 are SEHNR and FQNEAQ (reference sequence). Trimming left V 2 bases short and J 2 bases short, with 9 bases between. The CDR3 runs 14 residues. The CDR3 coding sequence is TGTGCCAGCAGCTTACCCGCAGTACAAGAGACCCAGTACTTC. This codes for CASSLPAVQETQYF.

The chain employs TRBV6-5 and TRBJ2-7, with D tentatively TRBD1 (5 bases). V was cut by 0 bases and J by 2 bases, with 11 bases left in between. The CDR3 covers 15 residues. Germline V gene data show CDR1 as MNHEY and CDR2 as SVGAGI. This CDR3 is CASSYSRQGTYEQYF. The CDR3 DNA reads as TGTGCCAGCAGTTACTCGAGGCAGGGTACCTACGAGCAGTACTTC.

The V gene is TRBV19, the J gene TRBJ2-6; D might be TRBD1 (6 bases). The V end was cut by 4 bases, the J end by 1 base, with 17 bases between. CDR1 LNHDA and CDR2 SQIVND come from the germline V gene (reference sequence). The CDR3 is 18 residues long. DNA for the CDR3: TGTGCCAGTAGTAAGGGGGTGGACTGGACGTCTGGGGCCAACGTCCTGACTTTC. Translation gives CASSKGVDWTSGANVLTF.